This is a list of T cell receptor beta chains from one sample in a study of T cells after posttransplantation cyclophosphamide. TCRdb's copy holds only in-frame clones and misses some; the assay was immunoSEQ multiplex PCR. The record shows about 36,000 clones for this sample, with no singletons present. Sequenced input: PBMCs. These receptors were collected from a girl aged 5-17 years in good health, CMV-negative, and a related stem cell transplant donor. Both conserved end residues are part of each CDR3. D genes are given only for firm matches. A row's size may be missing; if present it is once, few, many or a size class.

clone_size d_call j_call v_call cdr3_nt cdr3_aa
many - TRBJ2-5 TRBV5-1 TGCGCCAGCAGTAAGCGGTACGAAGAGACCCAGTACTTC CASSKRYEETQYF
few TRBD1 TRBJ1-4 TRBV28 TGTGCCAGCAGCCTACAGGGGGCAAGTGAAAAACTGTTTTTT CASSLQGASEKLFF
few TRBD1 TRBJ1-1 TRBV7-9 TGTGCCAGCACTCCACAGGGGGAGACGACTGAAGCTTTCTTT CASTPQGETTEAFF
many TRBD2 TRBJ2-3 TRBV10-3 TGTGCCATCAGTGAGAGGACTAGCCCCACAGATACGCAGTATTTT CAISERTSPTDTQYF
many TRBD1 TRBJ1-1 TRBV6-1 TGTGCCAGCAGCGTAATCGGACAGGGTTTAACTGAAGCTTTCTTT CASSVIGQGLTEAFF
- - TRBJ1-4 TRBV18 TGTGCCAGCTCACTCATACCAGGGCCCGATAATGAAAAACTGTTTTTT CASSLIPGPDNEKLFF
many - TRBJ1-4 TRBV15 TGTGCCACCAGCAAGACAGTTCTTAATGAAAAACTGTTTTTT CATSKTVLNEKLFF
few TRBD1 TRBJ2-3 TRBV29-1 TGCAGCGTTGAAGATCTGGTGACAGGGGGGGCAGATACGCAGTATTTT CSVEDLVTGGADTQYF
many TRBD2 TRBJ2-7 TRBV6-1 TGTGCCAGCAGTGAAGCTAGCGGGGGGGCCTACGAGCAGTACTTC CASSEASGGAYEQYF
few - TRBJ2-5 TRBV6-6 TGTGCCAGCAGGGAGTACCAAGAGACCCAGTACTTC CASREYQETQYF
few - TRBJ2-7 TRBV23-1 TGCGCCAGCAGTCAATCGGGCAGGGGTTTCTACGAGCAGTACTTC CASSQSGRGFYEQYF
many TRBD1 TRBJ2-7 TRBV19 TGTGCCAGTAGCGCAGGGACAGTCAACGAGCAGTACTTC CASSAGTVNEQYF
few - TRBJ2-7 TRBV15 TGTGCCACCAGCAGAGGTCGGACAGCCCGCTACGAGCAGTACTTC CATSRGRTARYEQYF
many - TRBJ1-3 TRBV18 TGTGCCAGCTCACCACTAGTTTACTCTGGAAACACCATATATTTT CASSPLVYSGNTIYF
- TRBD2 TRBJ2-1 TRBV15 TGTGCCACCAGCAGAGAAGGGCTAGCGGGGGGGCCGACGTCTGAGCAGTTCTTC CATSREGLAGGPTSEQFF
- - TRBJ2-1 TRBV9 TGTGCCAGCAGCGTAGGGAGGGGGCGGAAGTTCTTC CASSVGRGRKFF
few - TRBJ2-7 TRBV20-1 TGCAGTGCTAGAGGGACAGCCGAGCAGTACTTC CSARGTAEQYF
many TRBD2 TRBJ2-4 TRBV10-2 TGCGCCAGCAGGGACGCACTAGCGGGAGCCAAAAACATTCAGTACTTC CASRDALAGAKNIQYF
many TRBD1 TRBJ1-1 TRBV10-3 TGTGCCATCGGTAGAAGATCGACAGGGCTCCCTTCCGAGGCTTTCTTT CAIGRRSTGLPSEAFF
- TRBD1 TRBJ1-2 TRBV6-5 TGTGCCAGCAGTTATTCGTCCGGGACAGGAAGGAGCTACACCTTC CASSYSSGTGRSYTF
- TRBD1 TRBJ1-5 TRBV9 TGTGCCAGCAGCGTTACAGGGGGCTATCAGCCCCAGCATTTT CASSVTGGYQPQHF
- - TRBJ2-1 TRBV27 TGTGCCAGCAGTTTATCTCCCCAGGGGAATGAGCAGTTCTTC CASSLSPQGNEQFF
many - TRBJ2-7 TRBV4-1 TGCGCCAGCAGCCAAGGGAGCAGTAGCTCCTACGAGCAGTACTTC CASSQGSSSSYEQYF
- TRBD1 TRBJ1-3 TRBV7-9 TGTGCCAGCAGCTTCGCCGGGACAGGGGGCCACACCATATATTTT CASSFAGTGGHTIYF
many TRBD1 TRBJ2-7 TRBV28 TGTGCCAGCAGTTTGCAGGGGGCTAAAGAGCAGTACTTC CASSLQGAKEQYF
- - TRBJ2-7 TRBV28 TGTGCCAGCAGGCGGGACAGCTCCTACGAGCAGTACTTC CASRRDSSYEQYF
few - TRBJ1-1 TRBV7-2 TGTGCCAGCAGCCATGACCGGGGCCCCGGAGGGGTGAACACTGAAGCTTTCTTT CASSHDRGPGGVNTEAFF
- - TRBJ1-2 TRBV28 TGTGCCAGCAGTCGTCCCGGGACTTTCAACACAGTGGATGGCTACACCTTC CASSRPGTFNTVDGYTF
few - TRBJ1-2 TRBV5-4 TGTGCCAGCAGCTTGGTAGGAGGGGAGGGCTACACCTTC CASSLVGGEGYTF
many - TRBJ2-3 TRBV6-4 TGTGCCAGCAGTGGCGGGAGCACAGATACGCAGTATTTT CASSGGSTDTQYF
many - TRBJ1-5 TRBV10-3 TGTGCCATCAAGAGCGGGGACTATCAGCCCCAGCATTTT CAIKSGDYQPQHF
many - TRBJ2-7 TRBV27 TGTGCCAGCAGTTCTGGACAGAGTGCCTACGAGCAGTACTTC CASSSGQSAYEQYF
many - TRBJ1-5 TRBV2 TGTGCCAGCAGTGAGGCTCGTAGCAATCAGCCCCAGCATTTT CASSEARSNQPQHF
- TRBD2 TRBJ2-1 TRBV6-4 TGTGCCAGCAGTCAAAGACTAGCGGGAGGGAATGAGCAGTTCTTC CASSQRLAGGNEQFF
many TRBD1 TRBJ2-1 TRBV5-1 TGCGCCAGCAGCTTCCGACAGGGGGCCATCAATGAGCAGTTCTTC CASSFRQGAINEQFF
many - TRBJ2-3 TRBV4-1 TGCGCCAGCAGCTTCCTGCGACTAAACGGCGCAGATACGCAGTATTTT CASSFLRLNGADTQYF
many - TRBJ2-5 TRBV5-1 TGCGCCAGCAGCTTCTCACAGGGGGGGGAGACCCAGTACTTC CASSFSQGGETQYF
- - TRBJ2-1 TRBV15 TGTGCCACCAGCAGTAGTGGTAATTGGAATGAGCAGTTCTTC CATSSSGNWNEQFF
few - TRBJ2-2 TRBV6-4 TGTGCCAGCAGTGATAAAAACACCGGGGAGCTGTTTTTT CASSDKNTGELFF
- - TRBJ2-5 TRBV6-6 TGTGCCAGCAGTGCGGTTTTTTGGATCCAGGGGTACTTC CASSAVFWIQGYF
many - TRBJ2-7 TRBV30 TGTGCCTGGGGACAGGGAGGGAGCTACGAGCAGTACTTC CAWGQGGSYEQYF
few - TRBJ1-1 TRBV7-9 TGTGCCAGCAGCTTAGCGACACTGAACACTGAAGCTTTCTTT CASSLATLNTEAFF
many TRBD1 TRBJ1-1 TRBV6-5 TGTGCCAGCAGCTTAAAGTCAGGGGGAACCACTGAAGCTTTCTTT CASSLKSGGTTEAFF
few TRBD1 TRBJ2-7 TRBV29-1 TGCAGCGTTGTTCTTGGGACAGGGGTTTCCGAGCAGTACTTC CSVVLGTGVSEQYF
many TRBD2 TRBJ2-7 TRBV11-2 TGTGCCAGCAGCTTAGATCTCGCCTCGGGACTAGCGGGACCATGGTGTGAGCAGTACTTC CASSLDLASGLAGPWCEQYF